This T cell receptor beta chain was profiled in a study of early T cells in non-severe SARS-CoV-2 infection. TCRdb reanalysed the 5' RACE reads using MiXCR and keeps one entry per CDR3 protein. The sample has around 53,000 distinct CDR3 sequences, less than 15% seen once; the top ten hold approximately 2.5%. The V end lost 5 bases, the J end lost 0 bases, and 14 bases lay between the germline ends. Germline lookup yields CDR1 MDHEN and CDR2 SYDVKM. The CDR3 has 15 residues. The chain combines TRBV28 with TRBJ2-7, with no clear D. The input for sequencing was whole blood, taken at baseline. The sequence derives from an adult who was a healthcare worker with PCR-confirmed SARS-CoV-2 infection or an uninfected control (not recorded which). The CDR3 reads CASSPLFFTSYEQYF. The CDR3 DNA is TGTGCCAGCAGTCCCCTATTTTTCACCTCCTACGAGCAGTACTTC.